The TCR beta chain described here comes from a study of blood T cell repertoires in COVID-19. For the study at large: Acute and convalescent COVID-19 samples came from the United States, Italy and Spain.

CDR1 and CDR2 (germline): SGDLS, YYNGEE. Trimming left V 4 bases short and J 4 bases short, with 12 bases between. The CDR3 is 13 residues long. The assay was immunoSEQ multiplex PCR, and TCRdb's table has in-frame clones only and misses some. The sample holds 200,000 to 250,000 clones, about 90% seen once. This chain links TRBV9 with TRBJ2-7; D perhaps matches TRBD2 (6 bases). The material sequenced was peripheral blood. The TCR sequence derives from a man between 18 and 35 years old with active or convalescent COVID-19. In DNA, the CDR3 is TGTGCCAGCAGCCCCGGGACTTATTACGAGCAGTACTTC. Protein: CASSPGTYYEQYF.